The following is a T cell receptor (beta chain) sequence with its context. As yet, its antigen is unknown. Germline CDR1 and CDR2: MNHEY and SVGAGI. This CDR3 is 14 amino acids long. V lost 4 bases to trimming and J lost 5 bases; unmatched junction nucleotides: 7. The data stem from a study of cytomegalovirus exposure and HLA in healthy donors. Study-wide results and caveats: Investigators reported 150 to 200 TCR beta chains as tied to cytomegalovirus. A later analysis found common viral pathogens apparently linked to several of the most significant clusters.

PCR primers comprised 60 Vbeta and 13 Jbeta primers. Sequencing used immunoSEQ multiplex PCR; TCRdb keeps in-frame clones, though not all of them. The table lists around 120,000 clones, about three quarters of them singletons, with approximately 31% in the top ten. The source is a man in his sixties in good health and CMV-seropositive. The sample taken for sequencing was PBMCs. This chain uses TRBV6-5 with TRBJ1-1, with 7 bases lining up with TRBD1. The CDR3 nucleotides read TGTGCCAGCAGTTTCAGGGGGGTTCGGACTGAAGCTTTCTTT. It translates to CASSFRGVRTEAFF.